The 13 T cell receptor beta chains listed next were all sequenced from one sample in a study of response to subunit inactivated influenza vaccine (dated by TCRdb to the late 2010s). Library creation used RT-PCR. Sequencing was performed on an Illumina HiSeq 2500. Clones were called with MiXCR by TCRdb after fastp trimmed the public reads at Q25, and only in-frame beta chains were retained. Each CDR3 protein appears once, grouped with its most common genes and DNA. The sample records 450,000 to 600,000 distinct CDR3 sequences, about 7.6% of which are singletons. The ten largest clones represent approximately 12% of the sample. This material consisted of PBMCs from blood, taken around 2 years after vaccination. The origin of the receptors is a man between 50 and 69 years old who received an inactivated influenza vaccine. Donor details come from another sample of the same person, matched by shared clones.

In nucleotides, the CDR3 is TGTGCCAGCAGCCAAGATATTAGCGGATCCTACAATGAGCAGTTCTTC. Amino acid sequence: CASSQDISGSYNEQFF. V and J are TRBV4-2 and TRBJ2-1; the D gene is possibly TRBD2 (6 bases). The germline V gene encodes CDR1 LGHNA and CDR2 YNFKEQ. The V end was cut by 0 bases, the J end by 1 base, with 10 bases between. The length of the CDR3 is 16 residues.

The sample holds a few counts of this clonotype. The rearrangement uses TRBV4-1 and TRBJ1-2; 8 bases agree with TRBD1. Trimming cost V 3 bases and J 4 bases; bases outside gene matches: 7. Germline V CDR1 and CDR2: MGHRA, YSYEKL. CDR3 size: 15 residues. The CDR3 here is CASSHLGQGSYGYTF. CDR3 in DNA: TGCGCCAGCAGCCACCTTGGACAGGGAAGCTATGGCTACACCTTC.

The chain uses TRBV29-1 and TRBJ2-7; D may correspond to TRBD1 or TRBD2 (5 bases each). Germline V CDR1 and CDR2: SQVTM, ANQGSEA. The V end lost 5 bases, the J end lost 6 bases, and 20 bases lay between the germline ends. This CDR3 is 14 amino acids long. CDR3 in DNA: TGCAGCGTTTTTGGGGGAAGGAAGCTCCGCGAGCAGTACTTC. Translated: CSVFGGRKLREQYF.

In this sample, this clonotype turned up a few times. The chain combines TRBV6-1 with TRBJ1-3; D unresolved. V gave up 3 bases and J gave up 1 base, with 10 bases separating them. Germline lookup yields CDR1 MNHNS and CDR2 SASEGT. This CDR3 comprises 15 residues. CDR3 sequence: CASSDRPISGNTIYF. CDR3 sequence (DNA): TGTGCCAGCAGTGATCGACCTATATCTGGAAACACCATATATTTT.

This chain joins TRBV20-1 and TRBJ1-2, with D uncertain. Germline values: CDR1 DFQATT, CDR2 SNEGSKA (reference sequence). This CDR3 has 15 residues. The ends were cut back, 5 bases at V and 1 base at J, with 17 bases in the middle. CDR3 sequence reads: CSAYPSGRINYGYTF. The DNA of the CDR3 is TGCAGTGCTTATCCCTCGGGTAGGATTAACTATGGCTACACCTTC.

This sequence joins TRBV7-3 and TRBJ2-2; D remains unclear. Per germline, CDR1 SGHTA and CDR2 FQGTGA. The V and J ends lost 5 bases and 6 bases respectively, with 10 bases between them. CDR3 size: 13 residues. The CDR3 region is CASSPTNSGELFF. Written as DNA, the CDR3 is TGTGCCAGCAGCCCCACTAACTCCGGGGAGCTGTTTTTT.

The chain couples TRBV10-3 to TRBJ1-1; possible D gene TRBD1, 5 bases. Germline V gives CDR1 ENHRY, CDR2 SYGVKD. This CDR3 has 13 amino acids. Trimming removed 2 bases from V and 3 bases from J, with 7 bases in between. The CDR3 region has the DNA TGTGCCATCAGTGAGGACAGAGACACTGAAGCTTTCTTT. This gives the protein CAISEDRDTEAFF.

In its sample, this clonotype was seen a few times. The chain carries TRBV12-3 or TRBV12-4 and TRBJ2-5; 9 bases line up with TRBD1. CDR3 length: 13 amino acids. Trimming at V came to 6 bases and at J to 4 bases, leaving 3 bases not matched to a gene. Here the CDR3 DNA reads TGTGCCAGCAGGGGGGACAGGGCAGAGACCCAGTACTTC. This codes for CASRGDRAETQYF.

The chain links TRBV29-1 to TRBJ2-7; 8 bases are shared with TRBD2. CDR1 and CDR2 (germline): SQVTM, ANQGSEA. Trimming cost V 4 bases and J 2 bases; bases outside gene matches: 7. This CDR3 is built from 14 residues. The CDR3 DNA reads TGCAGCGTTGTCGGGGGGGCGAACACCTACGAGCAGTACTTC. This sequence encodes CSVVGGANTYEQYF.

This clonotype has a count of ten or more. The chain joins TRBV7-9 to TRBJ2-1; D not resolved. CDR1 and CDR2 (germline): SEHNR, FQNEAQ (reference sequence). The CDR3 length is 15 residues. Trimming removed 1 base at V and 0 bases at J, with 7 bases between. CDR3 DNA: TGTGCCAGCAGCTTAGGGGTCAGCTCCTACAATGAGCAGTTCTTC. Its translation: CASSLGVSSYNEQFF. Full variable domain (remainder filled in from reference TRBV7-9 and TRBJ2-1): DTGVSQNPRHKITKRGQNVTFRCDPISEHNRLYWYRQTLGQGPEFLTYFQNEAQLEKSRLLSDRFSAERPKGSFSTLEIQRTEQGDSAMYLCASSLGVSSYNEQFFGPGTRLTVL.

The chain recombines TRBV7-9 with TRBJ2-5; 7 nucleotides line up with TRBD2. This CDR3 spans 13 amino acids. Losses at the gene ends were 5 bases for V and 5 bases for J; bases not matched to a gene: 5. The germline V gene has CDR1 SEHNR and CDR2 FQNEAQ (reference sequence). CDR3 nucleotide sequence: TGTGCCAGCAGCACGGACGGGAGGGAGACCCAGTACTTC. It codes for CASSTDGRETQYF.

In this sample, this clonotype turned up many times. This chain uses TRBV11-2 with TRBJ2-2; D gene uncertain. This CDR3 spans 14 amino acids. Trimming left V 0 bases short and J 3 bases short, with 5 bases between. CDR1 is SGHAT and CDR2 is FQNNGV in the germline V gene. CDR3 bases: TGTGCCAGCAGCTTAGACAAGTACACCGGGGAGCTGTTTTTT. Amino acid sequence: CASSLDKYTGELFF.

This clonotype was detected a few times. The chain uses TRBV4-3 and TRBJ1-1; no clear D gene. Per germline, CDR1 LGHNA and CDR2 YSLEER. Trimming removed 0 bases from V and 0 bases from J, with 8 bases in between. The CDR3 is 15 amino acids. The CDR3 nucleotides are TGCGCCAGCAGCCAAGATCTCTGGATGAACACTGAAGCTTTCTTT. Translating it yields CASSQDLWMNTEAFF.